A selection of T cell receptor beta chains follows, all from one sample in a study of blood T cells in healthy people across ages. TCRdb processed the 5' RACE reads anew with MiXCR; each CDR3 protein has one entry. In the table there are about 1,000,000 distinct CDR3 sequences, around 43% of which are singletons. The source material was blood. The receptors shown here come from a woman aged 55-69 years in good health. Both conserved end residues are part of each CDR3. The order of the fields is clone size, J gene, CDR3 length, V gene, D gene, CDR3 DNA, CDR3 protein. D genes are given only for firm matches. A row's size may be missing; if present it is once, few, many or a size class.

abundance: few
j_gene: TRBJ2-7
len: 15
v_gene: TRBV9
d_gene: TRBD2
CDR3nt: TGTGCCAGCAGCGTAGAGGGCGGGAGACCCAACGAGCAGTACTTC
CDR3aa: CASSVEGGRPNEQYF

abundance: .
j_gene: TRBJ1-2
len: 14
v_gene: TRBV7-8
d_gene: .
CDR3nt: TGTGCCAGCAGCCCGACAGCGAATTCCTATGGCTACACCTTC
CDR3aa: CASSPTANSYGYTF

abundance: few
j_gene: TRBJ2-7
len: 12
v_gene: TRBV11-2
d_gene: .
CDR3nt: TGTGCCAGCACCGCGGTGTCTTACGAGCAGTACTTC
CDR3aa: CASTAVSYEQYF

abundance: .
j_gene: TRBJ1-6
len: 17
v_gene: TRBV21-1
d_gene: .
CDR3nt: TGTGCCCGCAGCCGATGGGGGAAGGCCTCCTATAATTCACCCCTCCACTTT
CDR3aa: CARSRWGKASYNSPLHF

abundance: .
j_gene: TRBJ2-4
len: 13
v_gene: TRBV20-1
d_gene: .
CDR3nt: TGCAGTGCTAGATCGGGATCCTCCGTGGAGCAGTACTTC
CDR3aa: CSARSGSSVEQYF

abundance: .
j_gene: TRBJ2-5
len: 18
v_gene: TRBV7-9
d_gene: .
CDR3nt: TGTGCCAGCAGCTTTTACAGGGGAACCCTGGGGAGCGGGGAGACCCAGTACTTC
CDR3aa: CASSFYRGTLGSGETQYF

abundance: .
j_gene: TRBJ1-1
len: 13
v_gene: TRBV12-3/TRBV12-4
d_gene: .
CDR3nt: TGTGCCAGCAGAACACAGGGGAACACTGAAGCTTTCTTT
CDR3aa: CASRTQGNTEAFF

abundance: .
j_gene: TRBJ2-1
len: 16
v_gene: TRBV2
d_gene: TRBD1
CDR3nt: TGTGCCAGCAGTCAAGGCCCCGGGACAGGGCGCCCCAAGAGGTTCTTC
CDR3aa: CASSQGPGTGRPKRFF

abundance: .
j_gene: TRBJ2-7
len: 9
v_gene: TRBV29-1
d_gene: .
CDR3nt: TGCAGCGTTGCCGGAGAGCAGTACTTC
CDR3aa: CSVAGEQYF

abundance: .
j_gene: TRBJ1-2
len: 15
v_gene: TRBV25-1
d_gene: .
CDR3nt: TGTGCCAGCAGTGACGAACAGGTGACTAACTATGGCTACACCTTC
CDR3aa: CASSDEQVTNYGYTF

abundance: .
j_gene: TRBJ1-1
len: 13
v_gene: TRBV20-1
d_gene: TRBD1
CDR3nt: TGCAGTGCCCCGGACAGGGGACACACTGAAGCTTTCTTT
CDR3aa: CSAPDRGHTEAFF

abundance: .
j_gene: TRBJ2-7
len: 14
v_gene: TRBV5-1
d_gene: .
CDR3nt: TGCGCCAGCAGCTTAGGACAGCAGGGCTACGAGCAGTACTTC
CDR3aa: CASSLGQQGYEQYF

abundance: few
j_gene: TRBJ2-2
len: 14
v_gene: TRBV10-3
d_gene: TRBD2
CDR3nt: TGTGCCATCACTAGCGGGGGAAACACCGGGGAGCTGTTTTTT
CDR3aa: CAITSGGNTGELFF

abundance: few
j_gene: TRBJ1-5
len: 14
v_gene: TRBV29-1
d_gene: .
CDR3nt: TGCAGCGTGAAGCTTCAGGGTGTGAATCAGCCCCAGCATTTT
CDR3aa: CSVKLQGVNQPQHF

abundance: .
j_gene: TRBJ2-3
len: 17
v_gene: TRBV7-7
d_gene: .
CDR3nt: TGTGCTAGCAGCTTAGAGGGCTCACCCGGTAGCACAGATACGCAGTATTTT
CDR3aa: CASSLEGSPGSTDTQYF

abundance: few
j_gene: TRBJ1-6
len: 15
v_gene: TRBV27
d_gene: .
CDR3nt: TGTGCCAGCAGTTTAGGTTCCGCGGGCAATTCACCCCTCCACTTT
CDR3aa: CASSLGSAGNSPLHF